This T cell receptor (beta chain) was observed in a study of blood T cell repertoires in COVID-19. Profiled with immunoSEQ multiplex PCR; TCRdb holds only in-frame clones, not every one. The repertoire includes 97,000 or so clones, around 84% of them detected once, and around 3% sits in the top ten. The CDR3 has 13 residues. V was cut by 6 bases and J by 3 bases, with 11 bases left in between. The receptor comes from a man aged 45-65 years with active or convalescent COVID-19. Specimen: peripheral blood. The rearrangement joins TRBV12-3 or TRBV12-4 to TRBJ1-1; D is uncertain. CDR3 in amino acids: CASSFQVYTEAFF. The CDR3 nucleotides read TGTGCCAGCAGCTTCCAGGTGTACACTGAAGCTTTCTTT.